One TCR beta chain is described in this entry. Seattle-derived patients entered the study during active infection and were followed longitudinally. Original data processing: Reference gene primer amplification yielded estimated nucleated cell counts. Assay used: immunoSEQ multiplex PCR; TCRdb lists only in-frame clones, some missing. That table furnishes V, J and clone size, whereas the DNA furnished D and trimming. The repertoire holds 250,000 to 350,000 clones, with 90% as singletons. This sample is part of a study of blood T cell repertoires in COVID-19. Study summary: Whether acute or convalescent, the COVID-19 samples came from the United States, Italy and Spain. The analysed material was cDNA or gDNA that came from T cells, B-cell-depleted T cells, or PBMCs.

After removal of 3 bases from V and 5 bases from J, the junction contained 3 bases not matched to a gene. This CDR3 is 14 amino acids long. Germline loops: CDR1 KGHSH, CDR2 LQKENI. This chain links TRBV18 with TRBJ1-5, with 8 bases that match TRBD1. The source of this sequence is a woman aged 45-65 years with COVID-19, enrolled during active disease. Source material: peripheral blood. CDR3 in amino acids: CASSPGTGDQPQHF. In nucleotides, the CDR3 is TGTGCCAGCTCACCTGGGACAGGTGATCAGCCCCAGCATTTT.